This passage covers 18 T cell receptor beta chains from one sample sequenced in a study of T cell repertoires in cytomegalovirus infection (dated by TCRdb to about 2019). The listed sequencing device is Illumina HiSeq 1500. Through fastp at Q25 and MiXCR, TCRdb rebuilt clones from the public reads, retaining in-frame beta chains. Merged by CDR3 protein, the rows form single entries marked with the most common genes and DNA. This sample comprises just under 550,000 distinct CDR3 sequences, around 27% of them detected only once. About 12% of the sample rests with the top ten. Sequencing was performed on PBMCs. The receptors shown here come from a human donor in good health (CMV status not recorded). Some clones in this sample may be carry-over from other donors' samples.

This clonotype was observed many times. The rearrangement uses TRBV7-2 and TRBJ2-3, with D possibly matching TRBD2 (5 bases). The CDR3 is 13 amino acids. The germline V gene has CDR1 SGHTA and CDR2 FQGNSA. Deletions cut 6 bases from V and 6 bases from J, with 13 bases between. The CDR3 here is CASRGAGVDTQYF. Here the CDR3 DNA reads TGTGCCAGCAGGGGAGCCGGGGTGGATACGCAGTATTTT.

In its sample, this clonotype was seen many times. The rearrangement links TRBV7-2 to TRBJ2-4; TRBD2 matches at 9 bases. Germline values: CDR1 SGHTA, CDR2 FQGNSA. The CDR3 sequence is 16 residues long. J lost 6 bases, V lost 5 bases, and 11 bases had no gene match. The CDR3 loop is CASSNQRGAVANIQYF. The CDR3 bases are TGTGCCAGCAGCAATCAGCGGGGGGCAGTAGCAAACATTCAGTACTTC.

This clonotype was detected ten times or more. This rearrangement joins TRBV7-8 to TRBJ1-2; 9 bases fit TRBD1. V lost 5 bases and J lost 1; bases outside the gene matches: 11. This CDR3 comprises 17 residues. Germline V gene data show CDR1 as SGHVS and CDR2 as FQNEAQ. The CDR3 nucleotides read TGTGCCAGCAGCCGAACAGGGGGCGTTTCGAGTAACTATGGCTACACCTTC. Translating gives CASSRTGGVSSNYGYTF.

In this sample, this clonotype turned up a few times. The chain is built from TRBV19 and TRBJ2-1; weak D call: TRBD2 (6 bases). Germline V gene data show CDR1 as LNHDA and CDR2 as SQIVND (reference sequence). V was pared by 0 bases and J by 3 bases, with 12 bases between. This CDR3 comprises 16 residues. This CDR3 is CASSIDRLASYNEQFF. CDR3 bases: TGTGCCAGTAGTATAGATAGGCTAGCGAGCTACAATGAGCAGTTCTTC.

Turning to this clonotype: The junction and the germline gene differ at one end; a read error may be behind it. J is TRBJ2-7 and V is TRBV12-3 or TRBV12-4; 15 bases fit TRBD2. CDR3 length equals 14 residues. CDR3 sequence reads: CASSTGLAGGHEIF. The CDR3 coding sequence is TGTGCCAGCAGTACGGGACTAGCGGGAGGACATGAGATCTTC.

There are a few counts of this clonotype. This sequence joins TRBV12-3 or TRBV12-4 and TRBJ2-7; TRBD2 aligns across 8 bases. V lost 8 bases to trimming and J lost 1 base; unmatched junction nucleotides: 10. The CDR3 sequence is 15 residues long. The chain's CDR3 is CASRGVAGRSYEQYF. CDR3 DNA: TGTGCCAGCCGGGGGGTAGCGGGGAGATCCTACGAGCAGTACTTC.

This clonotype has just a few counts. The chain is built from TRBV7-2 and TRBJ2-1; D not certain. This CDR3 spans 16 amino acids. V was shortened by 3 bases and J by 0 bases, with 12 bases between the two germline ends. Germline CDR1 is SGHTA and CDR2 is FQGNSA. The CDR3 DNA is TGTGCCAGCAGCTTGGTCGTTGCGAGCTCCTACAATGAGCAGTTCTTC. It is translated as CASSLVVASSYNEQFF.

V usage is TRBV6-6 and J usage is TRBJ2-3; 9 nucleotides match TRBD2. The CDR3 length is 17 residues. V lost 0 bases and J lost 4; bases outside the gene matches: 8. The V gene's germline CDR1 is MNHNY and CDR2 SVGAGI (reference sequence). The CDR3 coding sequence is TGTGCCAGCAGTTACTCTGCCGTAGCGGGAGATCCAGATACGCAGTATTTT. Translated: CASSYSAVAGDPDTQYF.

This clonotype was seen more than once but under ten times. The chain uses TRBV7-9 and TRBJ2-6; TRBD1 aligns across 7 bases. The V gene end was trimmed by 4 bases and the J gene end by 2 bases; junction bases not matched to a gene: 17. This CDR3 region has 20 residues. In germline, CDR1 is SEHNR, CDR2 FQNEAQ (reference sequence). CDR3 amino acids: CASSSPFAQGLGPGANVLTF. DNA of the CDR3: TGTGCCAGCAGCTCCCCCTTTGCACAGGGGTTAGGTCCTGGGGCCAACGTCCTGACTTTC.

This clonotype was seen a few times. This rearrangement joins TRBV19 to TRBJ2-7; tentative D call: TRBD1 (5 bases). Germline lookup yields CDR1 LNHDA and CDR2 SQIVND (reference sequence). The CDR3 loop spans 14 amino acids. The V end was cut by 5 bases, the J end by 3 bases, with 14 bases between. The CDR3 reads CASSSPKGIYEQYF. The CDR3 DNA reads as TGTGCCAGTAGTTCCCCTAAGGGGATCTACGAGCAGTACTTC.

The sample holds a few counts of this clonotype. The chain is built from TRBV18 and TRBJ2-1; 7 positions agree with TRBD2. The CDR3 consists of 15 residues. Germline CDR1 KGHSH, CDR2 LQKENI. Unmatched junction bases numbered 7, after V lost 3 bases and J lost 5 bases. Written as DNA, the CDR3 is TGTGCCAGCTCACCCCTTAGCGGGCAAGACAATGAGCAGTTCTTC. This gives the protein CASSPLSGQDNEQFF.

This CDR3 reads CASGSTGILQGRAEAFF. Here the CDR3 DNA reads TGTGCTAGTGGTTCGACCGGGATCTTACAGGGGAGGGCTGAAGCTTTCTTT. The chain employs TRBV12-5 and TRBJ1-1; 7 bases line up with TRBD1. Per germline, CDR1 LGHNT and CDR2 FRNRAP. The CDR3 covers 17 residues. Losses at the gene ends were 4 bases for V and 6 bases for J; bases not matched to a gene: 17.

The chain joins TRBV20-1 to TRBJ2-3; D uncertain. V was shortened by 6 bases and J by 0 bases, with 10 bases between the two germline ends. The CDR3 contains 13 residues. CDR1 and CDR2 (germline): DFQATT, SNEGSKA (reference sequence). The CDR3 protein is CSADPGSTDTQYF. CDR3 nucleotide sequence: TGCAGTGCCGACCCCGGGAGCACAGATACGCAGTATTTT.

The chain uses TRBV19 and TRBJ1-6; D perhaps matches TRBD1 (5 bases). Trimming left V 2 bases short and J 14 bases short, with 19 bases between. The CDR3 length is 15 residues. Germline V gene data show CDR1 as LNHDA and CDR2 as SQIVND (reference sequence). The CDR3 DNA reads TGTGCCAGTAGTATACTTCCGGCCCTGGGAGGGGCCCTCCACTTT. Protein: CASSILPALGGALHF.

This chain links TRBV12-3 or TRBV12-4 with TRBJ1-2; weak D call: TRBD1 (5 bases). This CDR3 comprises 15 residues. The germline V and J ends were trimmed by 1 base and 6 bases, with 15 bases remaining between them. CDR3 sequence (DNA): TGTGCCAGCAGTTTAGGGCCAGGGCATGTGGATGGCTACACCTTC. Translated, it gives CASSLGPGHVDGYTF.

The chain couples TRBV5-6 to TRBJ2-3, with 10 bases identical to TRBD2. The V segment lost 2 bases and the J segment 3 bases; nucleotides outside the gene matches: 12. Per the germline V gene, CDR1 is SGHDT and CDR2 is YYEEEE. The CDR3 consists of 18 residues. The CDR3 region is CASSLLAGIHPGTDTQYF. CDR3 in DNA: TGTGCCAGCAGCTTACTAGCGGGAATACATCCAGGTACAGATACGCAGTATTTT. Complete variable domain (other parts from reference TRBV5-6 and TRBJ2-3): DAGVTQSPTHLIKTRGQQVTLRCSPKSGHDTVSWYQQALGQGPQFIFQYYEEEERQRGNFPDRFSGHQFPNYSSELNVNALLLGDSALYLCASSLLAGIHPGTDTQYFGPGTRLTVL.

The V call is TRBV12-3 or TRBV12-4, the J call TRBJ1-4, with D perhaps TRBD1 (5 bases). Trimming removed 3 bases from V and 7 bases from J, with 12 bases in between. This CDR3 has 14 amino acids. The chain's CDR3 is CASSLGRATEKLFF. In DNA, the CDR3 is TGTGCCAGCAGTTTGGGCAGGGCGACTGAAAAACTGTTTTTT.

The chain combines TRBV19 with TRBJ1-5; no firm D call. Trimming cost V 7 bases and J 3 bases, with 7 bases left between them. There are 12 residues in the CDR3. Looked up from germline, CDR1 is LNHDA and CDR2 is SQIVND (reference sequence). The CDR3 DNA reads TGTGCCAGTAACAAAGACAATCAGCCCCAGCATTTT. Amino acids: CASNKDNQPQHF.